Presented here are 6 T cell receptor beta chains from one specimen sequenced in a study of cytomegalovirus exposure and HLA in healthy donors listed by TCRdb under 2017. Preparation of the library involved the immunoSEQ multiplex PCR assay. The multiplex PCR relied on a mix of 60 forward primers for TCR Vbeta segments and 13 reverse primers for TCR Jbeta segments. TCRdb mirrors the immuneACCESS table, restricted to in-frame sequences. Some clones are absent from its copies; in checked studies, under half trace to an unresolved V gene, and the reason for the others is unknown. The table of this sample itemizes 38,000 or so clones. The top ten clonotypes cover 7% to 9.5% of the sample. The sequencing sample was made of PBMCs. The origin of the receptors is a man aged 40-50 years in good health and CMV-seropositive.

V gene TRBV7-3 combines with J gene TRBJ2-5, with a tentative D call TRBD2 (5 bases). The CDR3 sequence is 13 residues long. Trimming pared 3 bases from V and 3 bases from J, leaving 8 bases between. Germline-derived CDR1 and CDR2 are SGHTA and FQGTGA. The CDR3 bases are TGTGCCAGCAGCTTGGACTTGGAAGAGACCCAGTACTTC. Protein: CASSLDLEETQYF.

J is TRBJ2-4 and V is TRBV7-8; possible D gene TRBD2, 6 bases. V gave up 6 bases and J gave up 0 bases, with 12 bases separating them. Germline loops: CDR1 SGHVS, CDR2 FQNEAQ. The CDR3 runs to 15 residues. The CDR3 loop is CASSFTAGAKNIQYF. The CDR3 region has the DNA TGTGCCAGCAGTTTTACAGCGGGAGCCAAAAACATTCAGTACTTC.

The chain combines TRBV19 with TRBJ1-5; maybe TRBD1 (6 bases). The CDR3 runs to 17 residues. CDR1 is LNHDA, CDR2 SQIVND, per germline (reference sequence). Trimming removed 5 bases at V and 4 bases at J, with 21 bases between. The CDR3 DNA follows: TGTGCCAGTAGTGATCCCACCAAAACAGGGTTTAATCAGCCCCAGCATTTT. Translating it yields CASSDPTKTGFNQPQHF.

The chain recombines TRBV30 with TRBJ2-7, with a weak D call TRBD1 (6 bases). V lost 5 bases to trimming and J lost 0 bases, with 17 bases between them. This CDR3 has 15 amino acids. Germline V gives CDR1 GTSNPN, CDR2 SVGIG (reference sequence). This CDR3 is CAWSPKDRISYEQYF. CDR3 coding DNA: TGTGCCTGGTCGCCGAAGGACAGAATCTCCTACGAGCAGTACTTC.

The rearrangement uses TRBV4-1 and TRBJ2-7; the D is unclear. Trimming took off 2 bases at V and 6 bases at J, with 11 bases between the two ends. This CDR3 has 13 amino acids. The germline gives CDR1 MGHRA, CDR2 YSYEKL. The CDR3 is CASSQRDTVEQYF. Here the CDR3 DNA reads TGCGCCAGCAGCCAAAGAGACACGGTCGAGCAGTACTTC.

The chain couples TRBV4-1 to TRBJ2-5; tentatively, D is TRBD2 (6 bases). Trimming stripped 4 bases from V and 2 bases from J, with 17 bases between. The CDR3 is 16 residues long. The germline gives CDR1 MGHRA, CDR2 YSYEKL. The CDR3: CASSPSLARSQETQYF. The CDR3 bases are TGCGCCAGCAGCCCGAGTCTAGCGCGGTCACAAGAGACCCAGTACTTC.